Reported below is one TCR beta chain. This record belongs to a study of patients and donors after allogeneic stem cell transplantation. V was pared by 0 bases and J by 7 bases, with 4 bases of the junction left unmatched. Per germline, CDR1 SQVTM and CDR2 ANQGSEA. The CDR3 consists of 13 residues. TCRdb analysed the RT-PCR reads with MiXCR anew, one entry per CDR3 protein. This sample has 200,000 to 250,000 distinct CDR3 sequences, with around two fifths found just once. This sequence joins TRBV29-1 and TRBJ2-5; 8 nucleotides align to TRBD1. The sample comprised blood, either unsorted or a sorted T cell fraction (not recorded which). The sequence was obtained from a human donor who was either an allogeneic HSCT recipient or a stem cell or donor lymphocyte infusion donor (not recorded which). It is not recorded whose cells these are; they may come from a transplant donor. DNA of the CDR3: TGCAGCGTTGAAGACAGGGGGCGAGGGACCCAGTACTTC. Protein sequence: CSVEDRGRGTQYF.